The 13 T cell receptor beta chains below all came from one sample that was sequenced in a study of graft-versus-host responses after intestinal transplantation. Only in-frame clones appear in the TCRdb table, and some are missing; sequencing was by immunoSEQ multiplex PCR. The repertoire has approximately 120,000 clones, about 92% of them found once; the top ten carry approximately 0.17%. No antigens are known for them. The source material was unstimulated CD4+ T cells sorted from spleen or lymph node cells, sampled before intestinal transplant. These receptors came from a human donor who received an intestinal transplant.

The chain couples TRBV20-1 to TRBJ1-2; D remains unclear. Looked up from germline, CDR1 is DFQATT and CDR2 is SNEGSKA (reference sequence). V was cut by 6 bases and J by 8 bases, with 13 bases left in between. This CDR3 is 11 amino acids long. CDR3 sequence reads: CSAGRLGGYTF. As DNA, the CDR3 is TGCAGTGCGGGTCGACTGGGAGGCTACACCTTC.

The chain links TRBV15 to TRBJ1-2; D is perhaps TRBD1 (6 bases). Trimming removed 4 bases at V and 4 bases at J, with 19 bases between. CDR1 is LNHNV, CDR2 YYDKDF, per germline (reference sequence). The CDR3 length is 16 residues. Here the CDR3 DNA reads TGTGCCACCAGCATTGGGGGGGCGGCCTTGAGCTATGGCTACACCTTC. Its translation is CATSIGGAALSYGYTF.

This clone is a singleton in its sample. The chain links TRBV6-1 to TRBJ2-7; TRBD2 matches at 8 bases. CDR1 MNHNS and CDR2 SASEGT come from the germline V gene. The V segment lost 2 bases and the J segment 0 bases; nucleotides outside the gene matches: 6. CDR3 length equals 16 residues. CDR3 DNA sequence: TGTGCCAGCAGTGAACGGGCGGGGGGCTCCTCCTACGAGCAGTACTTC. Translation: CASSERAGGSSYEQYF.

The chain uses TRBV9 and TRBJ1-2; no clear D. V gave up 0 bases and J gave up 5 bases, with 5 bases separating them. The CDR3 sequence is 12 residues long. Germline V gene data show CDR1 as SGDLS and CDR2 as YYNGEE. CDR3: CASSVDAYGYTF. In DNA form, the CDR3 reads TGTGCCAGCAGCGTAGACGCATATGGCTACACCTTC. Complete variable domain (other parts from reference TRBV9 and TRBJ1-2): DSGVTQTPKHLITATGQRVTLRCSPRSGDLSVYWYQQSLDQGLQFLIQYYNGEERAKGNILERFSAQQFPDLHSELNLSSLELGDSALYFCASSVDAYGYTFGSGTRLTVV.

This chain links TRBV7-3 with TRBJ1-1, with D unresolved. There are 13 residues in the CDR3. CDR1 is SGHTA and CDR2 is FQGTGA in the germline V gene. The germline V and J ends were trimmed by 4 bases and 1 base, with 7 bases remaining between them. CDR3 nucleotides: TGTGCCAGCAGCTCCCAGGAGAACACTGAAGCTTTCTTT. As protein: CASSSQENTEAFF.

For the CDR3, the DNA is TGTGCCAGCAGTTCCTCCCGGGACACCGGGGAGCTGTTTTTT. This encodes CASSSSRDTGELFF. The chain joins TRBV6-1 to TRBJ2-2; D not certain. The V end lost 5 bases, the J end lost 3 bases, and 10 bases lay between the germline ends. Looked up from germline, CDR1 is MNHNS and CDR2 is SASEGT. The CDR3 length is 14 residues.

The chain has TRBV4-2 and TRBJ1-2; perhaps TRBD1 as D (6 bases). With 4 bases removed from V and 7 bases from J, the gap between germline ends came to 10 bases. Germline V lookup: CDR1 LGHNA, CDR2 YNFKEQ. The CDR3 covers 12 residues. The DNA of the CDR3 is TGTGCCAGCAGCCCAGGGGTTTCTGGCTACACCTTC. This encodes CASSPGVSGYTF.

A word on this clone: This same CDR3 is encoded by further DNA sequences in the sample. V and J are TRBV29-1 and TRBJ1-1; D unresolved. The germline CDR1 and CDR2 sequences are SQVTM and ANQGSEA. Trimming left V 2 bases short and J 0 bases short, with 7 bases between. The CDR3 covers 13 residues. The CDR3 DNA is TGCAGCGTTGAACGGGTTATGAACACTGAAGCTTTCTTT. This gives the protein CSVERVMNTEAFF.

This sequence joins TRBV27 and TRBJ1-3, with D hard to call. Trimming shortened V by 7 bases and J by 0 bases, and 10 bases separated the two germline ends. The CDR3 runs 14 residues. Germline CDR1 reads MNHEY; CDR2 reads SMNVEV (reference sequence). CDR3 DNA sequence: TGTGCCAGCAAAGCAATCTTCTCTGGAAACACCATATATTTT. This sequence encodes CASKAIFSGNTIYF.

The chain is built from TRBV2 and TRBJ2-7, with TRBD2 identical over 8 bases. The CDR3 length is 14 residues. With 4 bases clipped from V and 6 bases from J, the junction kept 8 bases outside the gene matches. Per germline, CDR1 SNHLY and CDR2 FYNNEI. DNA of the CDR3: TGTGCCAGCAGTGGGGGCGGGGGGCCCTTCGAGCAGTACTTC. Translated: CASSGGGGPFEQYF.

The V call is TRBV5-6, the J call TRBJ2-6; a weak D match, TRBD1 (5 bases). This CDR3 has 15 residues. V gave up 0 bases and J gave up 6 bases, with 10 bases separating them. Germline assignment: CDR1 SGHDT and CDR2 YYEEEE. CDR3 in DNA: TGTGCCAGCAGCTTGGGGTACAGGCTGGCCAACGTCCTGACTTTC. This sequence encodes CASSLGYRLANVLTF.

This clone appeared once. The J gene is TRBJ2-1, the V gene TRBV27, with 15 bases that match TRBD2. With 1 base clipped from V and 10 bases from J, the junction kept 11 bases outside the gene matches. This CDR3 is built from 18 residues. Germline V gene data show CDR1 as MNHEY and CDR2 as SMNVEV (reference sequence). CDR3 region: CASSLLRRGLAGGLEQFF. The CDR3 DNA reads as TGTGCCAGCAGTTTATTGCGTCGGGGACTAGCGGGGGGCCTCGAGCAGTTCTTC.

This chain links TRBV18 with TRBJ1-6; TRBD1 matches at 7 bases. Germline V gene sequence: CDR1 KGHSH, CDR2 LQKENI. Losses at the gene ends were 4 bases for V and 9 bases for J; bases not matched to a gene: 12. This CDR3 has 16 amino acids. This CDR3 is CASSLIDREIGSPLHF. The CDR3 region has the DNA TGTGCCAGCTCACTAATCGACAGGGAGATTGGTTCACCCCTCCACTTT.